The next 7 T cell receptor beta chains were all read from a single sample in a study of T-cell reconstitution after alpha-beta-depleted transplantation in children. Molecular barcoding with unique molecular identifiers was used for the TCRbeta library. TCRdb reanalysed the PCR reads using MiXCR and keeps one entry per CDR3 protein. This sample has hundreds of thousands of distinct CDR3 sequences, with over 10% found just once. The sample in question was PBMCs, obtained before TCRalphabeta/CD19-depleted stem cell transplant. Receptors were obtained from a girl aged 2 to 9 with congenital amegakaryocytic thrombocytopenia, due to receive a stem cell transplant.

Ten or more counts support this clonotype. V and J are TRBV5-1 and TRBJ2-7; TRBD1 agrees at 8 bases. The CDR3 has 15 amino acids. Germline values: CDR1 SGHRS, CDR2 YFSETQ. Trimming cost V 1 base and J 0 bases; bases outside gene matches: 3. Here the CDR3 DNA reads TGCGCCAGCAGCTTGATGACAGGGGCCTCCTACGAGCAGTACTTC. Translation gives CASSLMTGASYEQYF. Full variable domain (rest looked up from reference TRBV5-1 and TRBJ2-7): KAGVTQTPRYLIKTRGQQVTLSCSPISGHRSVSWYQQTPGQGLQFLFEYFSETQRNKGNFPGRFSGRQFSNSRSEMNVSTLELGDSALYLCASSLMTGASYEQYFGPGTRLTVT.

The chain joins TRBV27 to TRBJ2-1; 13 bases line up with TRBD2. The V gene's germline CDR1 is MNHEY and CDR2 SMNVEV (reference sequence). Trimming removed 7 bases from V and 9 bases from J; junction bases left unmatched: 18. This CDR3 has 18 amino acids. This chain's CDR3 is CASTSGLAGAGLVGEQFF. The DNA for the CDR3 is TGTGCCAGCACGTCCGGACTAGCGGGAGCCGGTCTGGTGGGTGAGCAGTTCTTC.

This clonotype has ten or more counts. The chain carries TRBV5-1 and TRBJ1-2; TRBD1 agrees at 8 bases. V gave up 4 bases and J gave up 3 bases; unmatched junction bases: 8. Germline V lookup: CDR1 SGHRS, CDR2 YFSETQ. CDR3 length: 15 residues. CDR3 residues: CASSGGQGVDYGYTF. In DNA form, the CDR3 reads TGCGCCAGCAGCGGAGGACAGGGAGTCGACTATGGCTACACCTTC.

The J gene is TRBJ2-1, the V gene TRBV20-1, with a possible D match to TRBD2 (5 bases). CDR1 and CDR2 from the germline V gene are DFQATT and SNEGSKA (reference sequence). The CDR3 is 15 amino acids. The V end was cut by 6 bases, the J end by 5 bases, with 20 bases between. The CDR3: CSATRIAPLNNEQFF. CDR3 nucleotide sequence: TGCAGTGCCACCCGGATAGCGCCCTTAAACAATGAGCAGTTCTTC.

In its sample, this clonotype was seen many times. The chain recombines TRBV29-1 with TRBJ2-7; 10 bases agree with TRBD2. Germline assignment: CDR1 SQVTM and CDR2 ANQGSEA. The J segment lost 0 bases and the V segment lost 4 bases, leaving 3 bases of the junction unmatched. The CDR3 sequence is 14 residues long. The CDR3 DNA follows: TGCAGCGTTGTTTCTAGCGGGAGCTCCTACGAGCAGTACTTC. Protein product: CSVVSSGSSYEQYF.

The chain links TRBV7-8 to TRBJ1-2; D not certain. Trimming removed 2 bases at V and 7 bases at J, with 8 bases between. Looked up from germline, CDR1 is SGHVS and CDR2 is FQNEAQ. The CDR3 consists of 12 residues. DNA of the CDR3: TGTGCCAGCAGCTTAATGGATGGTGGCTACACCTTC. This translates into CASSLMDGGYTF.

This clonotype was seen ten or more times. This chain links TRBV20-1 with TRBJ2-6; TRBD1 matches at 8 bases. This CDR3 has 18 amino acids. The trim removed 3 bases at V and 0 bases at J, leaving 10 bases unmatched. CDR1 and CDR2 (germline): DFQATT, SNEGSKA (reference sequence). The CDR3: CSARRSRDRLSGANVLTF. CDR3 coding DNA: TGCAGTGCTAGGAGATCCAGGGACAGGCTCTCTGGGGCCAACGTCCTGACTTTC.